This TCR beta chain was sequenced during a study of T cell responses to AZD1222 COVID-19 vaccine. Study findings and constraints: Repertoires were obtained only post-peak T cell response.

A word on this clone: Its antigen is currently unknown.

The data were produced by immunoSEQ multiplex PCR, yet TCRdb's version contains in-frame clones alone and is incomplete. The sample contains fewer than 180,000 clones, 94% of which appear only once. V dropped 5 bases and J dropped 5 bases, with 15 bases sitting between them. The CDR3 is made up of 15 amino acids. Germline assignment: CDR1 SNHLY and CDR2 FYNNEI. Material: peripheral blood, obtained on day 0 of AZD1222 vaccination. This TCR came from an adult in good health. The gene calls are TRBV2 and TRBJ1-4, with D perhaps TRBD1 (5 bases). CDR3 sequence: CASSTGQGPNEKLFF. The CDR3 nucleotides read TGTGCCAGCAGTACCGGACAAGGGCCGAATGAAAAACTGTTTTTT.